One and the same sample provided the 19 T cell receptor beta chains below, sequenced in a study of shared clonotypes between healthy human individuals. Data came from immunoSEQ multiplex PCR; TCRdb stores just in-frame clones and leaves some out. The profile covers fewer than 650,000 clones, with less than 80% appearing a single time and 10% to 15% taken by the ten largest. Material for sequencing was PBMCs. These receptors were taken from a middle-aged woman in good health. Some clones in this sample may be carry-over from other donors' samples.

The chain uses TRBV18 and TRBJ2-5, with a weak D call TRBD2 (6 bases). Germline values: CDR1 KGHSH, CDR2 LQKENI. The CDR3 has 14 residues. V was pared by 4 bases and J by 1 base, with 10 bases between. The CDR3 DNA reads TGTGCCAGCTCACTGGGACTCCGCCAAGAGACCCAGTACTTC. It translates to CASSLGLRQETQYF.

Turning to this clone: Distinct nucleotide sequences in the sample also encode this CDR3. This chain links TRBV25-1 with TRBJ2-3; 7 bases line up with TRBD1. With 1 base clipped from V and 4 bases from J, the junction kept 8 bases outside the gene matches. The CDR3 contains 16 residues. From germline, CDR1 is MGHDK and CDR2 SYGVNS. In DNA form, the CDR3 reads TGTGCCAGCAGTGAATTTGGATTAGGGGGCTCAGATACGCAGTATTTT. It specifies CASSEFGLGGSDTQYF.

The chain links TRBV5-1 to TRBJ2-2; D gene ambiguous. Germline V gives CDR1 SGHRS, CDR2 YFSETQ. The length of the CDR3 is 12 residues. Between the trimmed V and J ends, which lost 0 bases and 6 bases, there was a span of 3 bases. The CDR3 sequence: CASSLAPGELFF. In nucleotides, the CDR3 is TGCGCCAGCAGCTTGGCCCCCGGGGAGCTGTTTTTT.

The genes are TRBV5-1 and TRBJ2-7; 10 bases line up with TRBD2. This CDR3 contains 15 residues. In germline, CDR1 is SGHRS, CDR2 YFSETQ. V lost 0 bases, J lost 7 bases, and 7 bases stayed unmatched. This chain's CDR3 is CASSLGLAGVREQYF. The CDR3 nucleotides are TGCGCCAGCAGCTTGGGTCTAGCGGGGGTGCGGGAGCAGTACTTC.

The chain links TRBV6-1 to TRBJ2-7; possibly TRBD1 or TRBD2 for D (5 bases each). The CDR3 has 17 residues. CDR1 and CDR2 from the germline V gene are MNHNS and SASEGT. The V and J ends lost 4 bases and 2 bases respectively, with 21 bases between them. The chain's CDR3 is CASSAFGASSGAYEQYF. The CDR3 DNA reads TGTGCCAGCAGTGCATTCGGGGCGTCGAGTGGTGCCTACGAGCAGTACTTC.

A remark on this clone: In the same sample, other DNA sequences code for this CDR3. The chain couples TRBV5-1 to TRBJ1-1; weak D call: TRBD1 (6 bases). This CDR3 is 14 amino acids long. V was cut by 0 bases and J by 1 base, with 7 bases left in between. Germline-derived CDR1 and CDR2 are SGHRS and YFSETQ. CDR3 DNA: TGCGCCAGCAGCTTGGGGGGACAGAACACTGAAGCTTTCTTT. It encodes CASSLGGQNTEAFF.

The V and J genes are TRBV7-8 and TRBJ2-1; perhaps D is TRBD1 or TRBD2 (5 bases each). The CDR3 has 16 amino acids. Trimming removed 4 bases from V and 4 bases from J, with 17 bases in between. Germline V gene sequence: CDR1 SGHVS, CDR2 FQNEAQ. CDR3 sequence reads: CASSWGRLALYNEQFF. CDR3 DNA sequence: TGTGCCAGCAGCTGGGGACGACTCGCACTTTACAATGAGCAGTTCTTC.

As to this clone: A much bigger clone sits one base away, suggesting this may be a read error. The V call is TRBV18, the J call TRBJ1-1, with D uncertain. The CDR3 runs to 14 residues. The germline V gene encodes CDR1 KGHSH and CDR2 LQKENI. V was cut by 5 bases and J by 3 bases, with 13 bases left in between. DNA of the CDR3: TGTGCCAGCTCATCAACTCAAGTTGACACTGAAGCTTTCTTT. Its translation is CASSSTQVDTEAFF.

This clone was counted once. The chain uses TRBV7-2 and TRBJ2-3; 7 bases match TRBD1. Per the germline V gene, CDR1 is SGHTA and CDR2 is FQGNSA. Trimming took 6 bases from V and 4 from J; bases not matched to a gene: 13. The length of the CDR3 is 16 residues. CDR3 amino acids: CASRRRSDRAADTQYF. The CDR3 DNA reads TGTGCCAGCAGGCGAAGGTCCGACAGGGCGGCAGATACGCAGTATTTT.

The J gene is TRBJ2-5, the V gene TRBV9, with 12 bases that match TRBD2. Germline trimming cut 0 bases from V and 5 bases from J; bases unmatched to any gene: 8. The germline V gene encodes CDR1 SGDLS and CDR2 YYNGEE. The CDR3 runs to 17 residues. The CDR3 bases are TGTGCCAGCAGCGTAGGGGCTAGCGGGAGGGCCACGGAGACCCAGTACTTC. Protein: CASSVGASGRATETQYF.

The chain carries TRBV6-4 and TRBJ2-7, with 9 bases aligning to TRBD2. This CDR3 has 17 residues. Germline V gene sequence: CDR1 MRHNA, CDR2 SNTAGT. V lost 0 bases and J lost 2; bases outside the gene matches: 8. The CDR3 loop is CASSDSLAGALPYEQYF. The CDR3 bases are TGTGCCAGCAGTGACTCGTTAGCGGGAGCTCTCCCCTACGAGCAGTACTTC.

The chain couples TRBV25-1 to TRBJ2-1; D might be TRBD2 (5 bases). V was clipped by 8 bases and J by 7 bases, with 12 bases between them. The germline V gene encodes CDR1 MGHDK and CDR2 SYGVNS. The CDR3 runs 12 residues. In nucleotides, the CDR3 is TGTGCCAGCCGGGGAGAGTTGAATGAGCAGTTCTTC. Protein: CASRGELNEQFF.

The chain links TRBV5-1 to TRBJ2-2; TRBD2 matches 9 bases. J was trimmed by 1 base and V by 4 bases; bases with no gene match: 2. The CDR3 runs to 15 residues. Looked up from germline, CDR1 is SGHRS and CDR2 is YFSETQ. The DNA for the CDR3 is TGCGCCAGCAGCGCGACTAGCGGGAACACCGGGGAGCTGTTTTTT. Amino acids: CASSATSGNTGELFF.

This clone was detected many times. The chain employs TRBV5-1 and TRBJ2-7; the D gene is possibly TRBD1 (5 bases). This CDR3 contains 12 residues. Trimming left V 7 bases short and J 4 bases short, with 12 bases between. The germline V gene encodes CDR1 SGHRS and CDR2 YFSETQ. This chain's CDR3 is CASGSGAYEQYF. In DNA form, the CDR3 reads TGCGCCAGCGGATCTGGGGCGTACGAGCAGTACTTC.

The genes are TRBV28 and TRBJ2-1; D remains unclear. The CDR3 extends over 16 amino acids. Germline CDR1 and CDR2: MDHEN and SYDVKM. With 8 bases removed from V and 0 bases from J, the gap between germline ends came to 17 bases. The CDR3 is CASESPKGNSYNEQFF. The CDR3 DNA is TGTGCCAGCGAAAGCCCTAAAGGGAACTCCTACAATGAGCAGTTCTTC.

The chain combines TRBV27 with TRBJ2-1, with 7 bases fitting TRBD2. From germline, CDR1 is MNHEY and CDR2 SMNVEV (reference sequence). V lost 4 bases to trimming and J lost 14 bases; unmatched junction nucleotides: 11. This CDR3 region has 13 residues. The CDR3 loop is CASSWPAGDREFF. CDR3 nucleotide sequence: TGTGCCAGCAGTTGGCCCGCGGGAGACCGAGAGTTCTTC.

The V call is TRBV28, the J call TRBJ2-1; D is undetermined. Germline CDR1 reads MDHEN; CDR2 reads SYDVKM. Trimming cost V 6 bases and J 9 bases, with 9 bases left between them. The CDR3 spans 11 residues. CDR3 DNA: TGTGCCAGCAGGGGCCTGAGTGAGCAGTTCTTC. Amino acid sequence: CASRGLSEQFF.

Note on this clone: Germline and junction disagree at one end, which may indicate a read error. The chain is built from TRBV18 and TRBJ2-6; 10 bases line up with TRBD1. From germline, CDR1 is KGHSH and CDR2 LQKENI. This CDR3 contains 20 residues. In nucleotides, the CDR3 is TGTGCCAGCTCACCTCCCACTGGGACAGGGGCACTCTCTGGGGCCAACGTCCCGACTTTC. Translated: CASSPPTGTGALSGANVPTF.

The rearrangement joins TRBV7-2 to TRBJ1-3; D not certain. CDR3 size: 14 residues. The V end was cut by 4 bases, the J end by 4 bases, with 11 bases between. The V gene's germline CDR1 is SGHTA and CDR2 FQGNSA. The CDR3 nucleotides read TGTGCCAGCAGCTCCCTCGGGGAGGGAAACACCATATATTTT. Translation: CASSSLGEGNTIYF.